This TCR beta chain was sequenced during a study of blood T cell repertoires in COVID-19. This CDR3 spans 14 amino acids. CDR1 is MNHEY and CDR2 is SMNVEV in the germline V gene (reference sequence). Trimming removed 7 bases from V and 7 bases from J; junction bases left unmatched: 11. Data came from immunoSEQ multiplex PCR; TCRdb stores just in-frame clones and leaves some out. Of 200,000 to 300,000 clones listed, approximately 84% are singletons. The sequence was obtained from a woman between 40 and 50 years old with acute COVID-19. The sample was PBMCs or T cells enriched from blood (not recorded which). The chain recombines TRBV27 with TRBJ2-7; 9 nucleotides line up with TRBD1. CDR3 in DNA: TGTGCCAGCACCCTTCCCGGGACAGGGTGGGAGCAGTACTTC. It is translated as CASTLPGTGWEQYF.